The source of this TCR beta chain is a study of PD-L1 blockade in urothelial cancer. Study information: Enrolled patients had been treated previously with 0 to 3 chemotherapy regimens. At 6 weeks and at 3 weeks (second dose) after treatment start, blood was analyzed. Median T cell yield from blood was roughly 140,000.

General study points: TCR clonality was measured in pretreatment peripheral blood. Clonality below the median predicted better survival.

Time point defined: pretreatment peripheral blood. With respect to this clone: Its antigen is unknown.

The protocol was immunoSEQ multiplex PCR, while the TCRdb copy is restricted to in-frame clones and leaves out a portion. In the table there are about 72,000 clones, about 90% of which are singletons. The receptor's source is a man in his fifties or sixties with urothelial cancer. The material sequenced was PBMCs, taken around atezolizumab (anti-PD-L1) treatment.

The CDR3 sequence is CAWSWETLRNQETQYF. CDR3 nucleotides: TGTGCCTGGAGTTGGGAGACTTTGAGAAACCAAGAGACCCAGTACTTC. The V and J genes are TRBV30 and TRBJ2-5; D might be TRBD2 (5 bases). V lost 2 bases to trimming and J lost 0 bases, with 16 bases between them. CDR3 length: 16 amino acids. Germline CDR1 reads GTSNPN; CDR2 reads SVGIG (reference sequence).